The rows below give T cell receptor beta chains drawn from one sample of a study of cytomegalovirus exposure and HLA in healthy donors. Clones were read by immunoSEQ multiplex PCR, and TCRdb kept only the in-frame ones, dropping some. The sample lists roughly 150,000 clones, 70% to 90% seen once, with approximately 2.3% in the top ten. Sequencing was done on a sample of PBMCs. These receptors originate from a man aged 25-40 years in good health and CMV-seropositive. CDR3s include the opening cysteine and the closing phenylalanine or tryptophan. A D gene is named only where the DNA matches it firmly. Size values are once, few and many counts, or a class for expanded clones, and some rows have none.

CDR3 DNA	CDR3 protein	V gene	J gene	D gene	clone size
TGTGCCAGCAGCTGGGGGCCGGGGACCCAGTACTTC	CASSWGPGTQYF	TRBV2	TRBJ2-5	NA	NA
TGCGCCAGCAGGCCGGGACAGGGGGCGGGTGGCTACACCTTC	CASRPGQGAGGYTF	TRBV5-1	TRBJ1-2	TRBD1	NA
TGTGCCAGCAGCGTTGAAAGTGGAGGGACCGGGGAGCTGTTTTTT	CASSVESGGTGELFF	TRBV7-6	TRBJ2-2	NA	NA
TGTGCCAGTCAGCGGGGGGGCCTTGAGCAGTTCTTC	CASQRGGLEQFF	TRBV19	TRBJ2-1	TRBD2	once
TGTGCCTGGAGTGGCAGGGGGCCTGGGGCCAACGTCCTGACTTTC	CAWSGRGPGANVLTF	TRBV30	TRBJ2-6	TRBD1	once
TGCGCCAGCAGCCAACTGGAGTCTAACTATGGCTACACCTTC	CASSQLESNYGYTF	TRBV4-1	TRBJ1-2	NA	NA
TGTGCCAGTAGTATGGGGGGAGGACTATACGAGCAGTACTTC	CASSMGGGLYEQYF	TRBV19	TRBJ2-7	NA	NA
TGTGCCAGCAGTTTCGGGTTCGTCTACGAGCAGTACTTC	CASSFGFVYEQYF	TRBV6-5	TRBJ2-7	NA	NA
TGCGCCAGCAGCCAAGAACGGAGACGATTGTTCTTC	CASSQERRRLFF	TRBV4-1	TRBJ2-1	NA	NA
TGTGCCAGCAGCCGTTTTAGGAACACTGAAGCTTTCTTT	CASSRFRNTEAFF	TRBV7-3	TRBJ1-1	NA	NA
TGTGCCAGCAGCTTAGGGTCGGGGGGTGTCTACGAGCAGTACTTC	CASSLGSGGVYEQYF	TRBV11-3	TRBJ2-7	TRBD2	NA
TGCGCCAGCAGCCAAGATCTCTGGGGGCGTCAGCCCCAGCATTTT	CASSQDLWGRQPQHF	TRBV4-1	TRBJ1-5	NA	once
TGCGCCAGCAGCCAAGATCTTGGGGACAGTAACACTGAAGCTTTCTTT	CASSQDLGDSNTEAFF	TRBV4-3	TRBJ1-1	TRBD1	NA
TGTGCCAGCAGGACCAGGGCCCAGACTAATGAAAAACTGTTTTTT	CASRTRAQTNEKLFF	TRBV27	TRBJ1-4	NA	NA
TGTGCCAGCAGTTACTCAGTGGAGGGACCGAACACTGAAGCTTTCTTT	CASSYSVEGPNTEAFF	TRBV6-5	TRBJ1-1	NA	NA
TGTGCCTGGAGCCAGACAGGGACTGGAAACACCATATATTTT	CAWSQTGTGNTIYF	TRBV30	TRBJ1-3	TRBD1	NA
TGTGCCATCAGTGAGTCGATTGGGCAGGGTACCTACGAGCAGTACTTC	CAISESIGQGTYEQYF	TRBV10-3	TRBJ2-7	NA	NA
TGTGCCAGCAGCTCGGGTGGGGGACAGGGCTCACTGAATGCTTTCTTT	CASSSGGGQGSLNAFF	TRBV7-9	TRBJ1-1	TRBD1	few
TGTGCCAGCTCACCGTACGGGTCTCAGCCCCAGCATTTT	CASSPYGSQPQHF	TRBV18	TRBJ1-5	NA	once
TGCGCCAGCAGCTCCGGACAGGTCGAGACCCAGTACTTC	CASSSGQVETQYF	TRBV5-1	TRBJ2-5	TRBD1	few
TGTGCCAGCCTTGGGGCGTGCGGGGCTTGCGGCACTGAAGCTTTCTTT	CASLGACGACGTEAFF	TRBV14	TRBJ1-1	NA	NA
TGCGCCAGCAGCCAAGATTACGGACAGGGTGGAAACACCATATATTTT	CASSQDYGQGGNTIYF	TRBV4-3	TRBJ1-3	TRBD1	NA
TGTGCCAGCAGTTACTACGCAGTCACAGATACGCAGTATTTT	CASSYYAVTDTQYF	TRBV6-5	TRBJ2-3	NA	NA
TGTGCCAGCAGTTACGGTGGCGGGGGGAACATTCAGTACTTC	CASSYGGGGNIQYF	TRBV6-5	TRBJ2-4	TRBD2	once
TGCAGCGTTGGAACGGGATTGAACACCGGGGAGCTGTTTTTT	CSVGTGLNTGELFF	TRBV29-1	TRBJ2-2	NA	NA
TGTGCCAGCAGTGAGGGGTACAGGGGATACGAGCAGTACTTC	CASSEGYRGYEQYF	TRBV25-1	TRBJ2-7	TRBD1	NA
TGTGCCAGTAGTATAGCCTCCGGGGGCTACACCTTC	CASSIASGGYTF	TRBV19	TRBJ1-2	NA	once
TGTGCCAGCAGCAAGGGACTAGCTGTGGAGACCCAGTACTTC	CASSKGLAVETQYF	TRBV7-2	TRBJ2-5	TRBD2	few
TGTGCCAGCAGCCCCACGGGACAGGGGGCTTTTACTAGCTCCTACGAGCAGTACTTC	CASSPTGQGAFTSSYEQYF	TRBV7-9	TRBJ2-7	TRBD1	NA
TGTGCCAGCAGTGAAGAAGCAAGCTCCTACAATGAGCAGTTCTTC	CASSEEASSYNEQFF	TRBV2	TRBJ2-1	NA	NA
TGTGCCGGCCAAAGTGGCGGGGGCTTCACCGGGGAGCTGTTTTTT	CAGQSGGGFTGELFF	TRBV30	TRBJ2-2	NA	few
TGTGCCAGCAGTTACAGGACAGGGGGCGGCGAGCAGTACTTC	CASSYRTGGGEQYF	TRBV6-5	TRBJ2-7	TRBD1	once
TGTGCCAGCAGTTACTCTGGGACAGGGGATGTTGATGGCTACACCTTC	CASSYSGTGDVDGYTF	TRBV6-5	TRBJ1-2	TRBD1	NA
TGTGCCAGCAGCGACTACCTAGGACAGCTAAACTATGGCTACACCTTC	CASSDYLGQLNYGYTF	TRBV7-2	TRBJ1-2	NA	NA
TGCGCCAGCAGCTTGGGACTAGCGGGGGGGCCTCGACAAGAGACCCAGTACTTC	CASSLGLAGGPRQETQYF	TRBV5-1	TRBJ2-5	TRBD2	NA
TGTGCCAGCAGCTTACGGGGACAGGGCTGGTCTGGGGCCAACGTCCTGACTTTC	CASSLRGQGWSGANVLTF	TRBV7-9	TRBJ2-6	TRBD1	NA
TGTGCCAGCAGCCCATCGGTGCCCTCCTACTTTAATGAGGCTTTCTTT	CASSPSVPSYFNEAFF	TRBV9	TRBJ1-1	NA	NA
TGCGCCAGCAGCCCATATACAGGGTCTGAGGCTGAAGCTTTCTTT	CASSPYTGSEAEAFF	TRBV5-1	TRBJ1-1	NA	NA
TGTGCCAGCAGCTTAGGGACTAGTAGCGAGCAGTACTTC	CASSLGTSSEQYF	TRBV11-2	TRBJ2-7	TRBD2	NA
TGTGCCAGCAGCTTACGGGGGGCCAACTATGGCTACACCTTC	CASSLRGANYGYTF	TRBV7-2	TRBJ1-2	NA	NA
TGTGCCAGCAGCCAAGATGTGACAGGGGGCAAGGGCTACACCTTC	CASSQDVTGGKGYTF	TRBV14	TRBJ1-2	TRBD1	NA
TGTGCCAGCTCACCAAGCCGAGACACAGATACGCAGTATTTT	CASSPSRDTDTQYF	TRBV18	TRBJ2-3	NA	NA
TGCGCCAGCAGCGACACTAGCGAAGAGACCCAGTACTTC	CASSDTSEETQYF	TRBV4-3	TRBJ2-5	TRBD2	NA
TGTGCCAGCAGCTTACGCCCGGCCGCAGGGGGCTGGGGCTACACCTTC	CASSLRPAAGGWGYTF	TRBV11-2	TRBJ1-2	TRBD1	NA
TGTGCCAGCAGTTACAGCGCGGGGGCCTACCCCCATGAGCAGTTCTTC	CASSYSAGAYPHEQFF	TRBV6-5	TRBJ2-1	NA	NA
TGTGCCAGCAGTGAAGCCGGGACAGCCTCCTACGAGCAGTACTTC	CASSEAGTASYEQYF	TRBV6-1	TRBJ2-7	TRBD1	NA